The next 14 T cell receptor beta chains were all read from a single sample in a study of cytomegalovirus exposure and HLA in healthy donors. The PCR made use of 60 Vbeta and 13 Jbeta primers. Measured with immunoSEQ multiplex PCR; TCRdb has only the in-frame clones, and not every one. The top ten clones hold approximately 4% of a sample with roughly 120,000 clones, about 79% of them seen once. Sequencing was done on a sample of PBMCs. The receptors stem from a man aged 30-40 years in good health and CMV-seropositive.

This clone was counted only a few times. The rearrangement uses TRBV27 and TRBJ1-3, with 7 bases lining up with TRBD1. In germline, CDR1 is MNHEY, CDR2 SMNVEV (reference sequence). This CDR3 comprises 15 residues. V shed 4 bases and J 2 bases; nucleotides not matched to a gene: 5. The chain's CDR3 is CASSYDRDPGNTIYF. CDR3 coding DNA: TGTGCCAGCAGTTACGACAGGGACCCTGGAAACACCATATATTTT.

The chain recombines TRBV7-6 with TRBJ1-1; 8 bases are shared with TRBD1. Losses at the gene ends were 6 bases for V and 2 bases for J; bases not matched to a gene: 8. Germline lookup yields CDR1 SGHVS and CDR2 FNYEAQ. CDR3 length equals 15 residues. DNA for the CDR3: TGTGCCAGCAGTCCCGGACAGGGACCAAACACTGAAGCTTTCTTT. This gives the protein CASSPGQGPNTEAFF.

The genes are TRBV30 and TRBJ1-1, with D maybe TRBD1 (6 bases). V was trimmed by 5 bases and J by 2 bases, leaving 12 bases between them. The CDR3 spans 13 residues. Per the germline V gene, CDR1 is GTSNPN and CDR2 is SVGIG (reference sequence). The CDR3 loop reads CAWDWGGNTEAFF. The CDR3 DNA reads as TGTGCCTGGGACTGGGGGGGCAACACTGAAGCTTTCTTT.

The J gene is TRBJ2-7, the V gene TRBV7-2; 7 bases line up with TRBD1. There are 15 residues in the CDR3. V shed 5 bases, J shed 4 bases, and the junction held 11 bases outside the gene matches. Germline V gene sequence: CDR1 SGHTA, CDR2 FQGNSA. The DNA of the CDR3 is TGTGCCAGCAGCCAATCTGGACAGGCAACATACGAGCAGTACTTC. Its translation is CASSQSGQATYEQYF.

This chain connects TRBV19 to TRBJ2-1; D possibly corresponds to TRBD2 (5 bases). This CDR3 region has 12 residues. The ends were cut back, 5 bases at V and 8 bases at J, with 10 bases in the middle. Germline V gene sequence: CDR1 LNHDA, CDR2 SQIVND (reference sequence). The CDR3 here is CASSPDSYEQFF. The CDR3 region has the DNA TGTGCCAGTAGTCCGGACTCTTATGAGCAGTTCTTC.

The J gene is TRBJ1-1, the V gene TRBV6-5, with 9 nucleotides matching TRBD1. Germline V gene lookup returns CDR1 MNHEY and CDR2 SVGAGI. The trim removed 7 bases at V and 7 bases at J, leaving 7 bases unmatched. This CDR3 has 13 amino acids. CDR3 nucleotides: TGTGCCAGCATCACAGGGGGCGGAGGTGAAGCTTTCTTT. Its translation is CASITGGGGEAFF.

The rearrangement joins TRBV7-2 to TRBJ2-5; D is possibly TRBD2 (5 bases). V was cut by 5 bases and J by 5 bases, with 9 bases left in between. The CDR3 consists of 12 residues. The germline CDR1 and CDR2 sequences are SGHTA and FQGNSA. The CDR3: CASSPAGETQYF. Written as DNA, the CDR3 is TGTGCCAGCAGCCCCGCGGGCGAGACCCAGTACTTC.

The rearrangement joins TRBV27 to TRBJ2-5; D is possibly TRBD1 (6 bases). The V and J ends lost 8 bases and 6 bases respectively, with 28 bases between them. The CDR3 totals 17 residues. CDR1 and CDR2 from the germline V gene are MNHEY and SMNVEV (reference sequence). The CDR3 region is CASRVLDAVQGRQTQYF. CDR3 bases: TGTGCCAGCCGGGTCTTAGATGCTGTTCAGGGGCGACAGACCCAGTACTTC.

V is TRBV4-3 and J is TRBJ1-1, with a possible D match to TRBD1 (6 bases). The CDR3 contains 15 residues. Germline V gives CDR1 LGHNA, CDR2 YSLEER. The V end was cut by 0 bases, the J end by 3 bases, with 11 bases between. CDR3 amino acids: CASSQDQYRDTEAFF. As DNA, the CDR3 is TGCGCCAGCAGCCAAGACCAGTACAGGGACACTGAAGCTTTCTTT.

Notes on this clone: Different DNA sequences within this sample yield the same CDR3. The V call is TRBV29-1, the J call TRBJ1-1; 7 nucleotides align to TRBD1. The CDR3 is 10 amino acids. Germline-derived CDR1 and CDR2 are SQVTM and ANQGSEA. Trimming at V came to 7 bases and at J to 5 bases, leaving 1 base not matched to a gene. The CDR3 bases are TGCAGCGCAGGGGGTACTGAAGCTTTCTTT. The encoded protein is CSAGGTEAFF.

This chain uses TRBV5-6 with TRBJ1-5; D gene ambiguous. The CDR3 totals 15 residues. Germline CDR1 SGHDT, CDR2 YYEEEE. V was clipped by 0 bases and J by 2 bases, with 9 bases between them. CDR3 bases: TGTGCCAGCAGCTTGGCTGGCCAGGGCAATCAGCCCCAGCATTTT. It is translated as CASSLAGQGNQPQHF.

This chain joins TRBV7-3 and TRBJ1-6; D is unresolved. Deletions cut 1 base from V and 8 bases from J, with 9 bases between. The length of the CDR3 is 14 residues. The germline gives CDR1 SGHTA, CDR2 FQGTGA. The CDR3 is CASSLRAGDSPLHF. The CDR3 coding sequence is TGTGCCAGCAGCTTAAGGGCCGGGGATTCACCCCTCCACTTT.

The chain's CDR3 is CASSPRSTRGPAGSGYTF. CDR3 bases: TGTGCCAGCAGCCCTCGATCCACCAGGGGCCCAGCGGGATCGGGCTACACCTTC. The chain couples TRBV11-2 to TRBJ1-2, with D possibly matching TRBD1 (6 bases). Trimming shortened V by 5 bases and J by 8 bases, and 30 bases separated the two germline ends. CDR1 SGHAT and CDR2 FQNNGV come from the germline V gene. The CDR3 spans 18 residues.

This clone occurred a few times. The chain links TRBV18 to TRBJ2-5; 12 bases agree with TRBD2. Germline values: CDR1 KGHSH, CDR2 LQKENI. V shed 4 bases, J shed 3 bases, and the junction held 3 bases outside the gene matches. This CDR3 comprises 15 residues. CDR3 DNA sequence: TGTGCCAGCTCACTTCGACTAGCGGGAGAAGAGACCCAGTACTTC. This translates into CASSLRLAGEETQYF. The complete variable domain, with remaining parts taken from reference TRBV18 and TRBJ2-5, reads NAGVMQNPRHLVRRRGQEARLRCSPMKGHSHVYWYRQLPEEGLKFMVYLQKENIIDESGMPKERFSAEFPKEGPSILRIQQVVRGDSAAYFCASSLRLAGEETQYFGPGTRLLVL.